Each of the 8 T cell receptor beta chains below was sequenced from the same sample in a study of T cells in Graves' hyperthyroidism and ophthalmopathy. Amplification targeted TCR beta CDR3 regions from RNA transcripts. Using the HTBI primer set, a first-round RT-PCR was run on the TCR CDR3. TCRdb reprocessed the multiplex PCR reads with MiXCR, giving one entry per CDR3 protein. This sample yields about 640,000 distinct CDR3 sequences, of which around 20% are seen a single time; roughly a third belongs to the top ten. Source material: blood. The receptors were sampled from a man aged 25-45 years with Graves' ophthalmopathy.

This clonotype was counted many times. The chain recombines TRBV2 with TRBJ2-2; 8 positions agree with TRBD1. With V trimmed by 8 bases and J by 6 bases, 8 bases remained unmatched. CDR3 length equals 14 residues. Germline V gene sequence: CDR1 SNHLY, CDR2 FYNNEI. Here the CDR3 DNA reads TGTGCCAGCCAGGACAGGGTGTATGCCGGGGAGCTGTTTTTT. This gives the protein CASQDRVYAGELFF. Variable domain in full (rest from reference TRBV2 and TRBJ2-2): EPEVTQTPSHQVTQMGQEVILRCVPISNHLYFYWYRQILGQKVEFLVSFYNNEISEKSEIFDDQFSVERPDGSNFTLKIRSTKLEDSAMYFCASQDRVYAGELFFGEGSRLTVL.

This clonotype showed up just a few times. The chain uses TRBV30 and TRBJ1-5; TRBD1 is a possible D gene (5 bases). The V and J ends lost 5 bases and 6 bases respectively, with 14 bases between them. There are 13 residues in the CDR3. CDR1 and CDR2 from the germline V gene are GTSNPN and SVGIG (reference sequence). CDR3 loop: CAWDSSLGQPQHF. The CDR3 DNA reads as TGTGCCTGGGACAGTAGTCTAGGTCAGCCCCAGCATTTT.

This clonotype has more than one count but fewer than ten. The V call is TRBV6-1, the J call TRBJ1-1; D gene uncertain. The V gene lost 4 bases and the J gene lost 1 base, with 7 bases spanning the gap. The CDR3 covers 13 residues. Germline V gene sequence: CDR1 MNHNS, CDR2 SASEGT. The chain's CDR3 is CASSGYTNTEAFF. DNA of the CDR3: TGTGCCAGCAGTGGCTACACGAACACTGAAGCTTTCTTT.

This clonotype has only a few counts. The rearrangement joins TRBV6-2 or TRBV6-3 to TRBJ2-7; D is ambiguous. In germline, CDR1 is MNHEY, CDR2 SVGEGT. CDR3 size: 17 residues. The CDR3 DNA follows: TGTGCTATCGTGAGGTTGCCGGCTTTGGGTTTCGCCTCCGAGCAGTACTTC. As protein: CAIVRLPALGFASEQYF.

Only a few counts were recorded for this clonotype. This chain connects TRBV5-6 to TRBJ2-4; D is ambiguous. The CDR3 spans 14 residues. The V end lost 1 base, the J end lost 0 bases, and 5 bases lay between the germline ends. Per germline, CDR1 SGHDT and CDR2 YYEEEE. In nucleotides, the CDR3 is TGTGCCAGCAGCTTGAAACTAGCCAAAAACATTCAGTACTTC. It translates to CASSLKLAKNIQYF.

This clonotype was detected many times. V usage is TRBV20-1 and J usage is TRBJ1-1; unclear D gene. Germline CDR1 DFQATT, CDR2 SNEGSKA (reference sequence). V lost 6 bases, J lost 3 bases, and 20 bases lay in between. This CDR3 has 15 amino acids. The CDR3 sequence: CSASEGLVYYTEAFF. CDR3 DNA sequence: TGCAGTGCGTCCGAGGGTTTGGTGTATTACACTGAAGCTTTCTTT.

In its sample, this clonotype was seen many times. The genes are TRBV2 and TRBJ1-4, with 7 bases lining up with TRBD1. This CDR3 has 15 amino acids. Germline-derived CDR1 and CDR2 are SNHLY and FYNNEI. The V gene end was trimmed by 6 bases and the J gene end by 0 bases; junction bases not matched to a gene: 4. In DNA form, the CDR3 reads TGTGCCAGCAGGGGCGGACAGGCAACTAATGAAAAACTGTTTTTT. It is translated as CASRGGQATNEKLFF.

The V call is TRBV7-2, the J call TRBJ2-7, with D unclear. V lost 1 base, J lost 0 bases, and 13 bases lay in between. Germline assignment: CDR1 SGHTA and CDR2 FQGNSA. The CDR3 is made up of 16 amino acids. The CDR3 sequence is CASSLDSLGSSYEQYF. CDR3 sequence (DNA): TGTGCCAGCAGCTTAGACTCCTTGGGCAGCTCCTACGAGCAGTACTTC.